One sample yielded the 3 T cell receptor beta chains listed below, sequenced in a study of OX40 agonist ivuxolimab in advanced cancers. Libraries were prepared by immunoSEQ multiplex PCR; TCRdb keeps only in-frame clonotypes and omits some of them. Of about 95,000 clones in the sample, around 82% were seen once. The sample consisted of CD4+ or CD8+ T cells sorted from blood, taken in a trial of the OX40 agonist ivuxolimab. The origin of the receptors is an adult with an advanced solid tumor such as melanoma, head and neck, liver or kidney cancer.

This clone was seen a handful of times. The DNA of the CDR3 is TGTGCCAGCAGCTTAGGGACAGGGGATTATGGCTACACCTTC. It is translated as CASSLGTGDYGYTF. The chain is built from TRBV7-2 and TRBJ1-2, with TRBD1 identical over 9 bases. Trimming removed 1 base from V and 5 bases from J; junction bases left unmatched: 2. Germline V CDR1 and CDR2: SGHTA, FQGNSA. CDR3 length: 14 amino acids.

The rearrangement links TRBV30 to TRBJ1-6; perhaps TRBD1 as D (6 bases). CDR1 is GTSNPN, CDR2 SVGIG, per germline (reference sequence). V was pared by 4 bases and J by 10 bases, with 20 bases between. The CDR3 totals 15 residues. The DNA for the CDR3 is TGTGCCTGGAACCGCGGAGGGGGTTTCGGCTCACCCCTCCACTTT. Translating it yields CAWNRGGGFGSPLHF.

This clone showed up just once. This rearrangement joins TRBV7-5 to TRBJ2-1; the tabulated D call, TRBD2, remains unverified against the DNA. TRBV7-5 is flagged as a pseudogene. The CDR3 length is 15 residues. CDR3 coding DNA: TGTGCCAGACGCTCGGTCACTAGCGCCTACAATGAGCAGTTCTTC. It is translated as CARRSVTSAYNEQFF.